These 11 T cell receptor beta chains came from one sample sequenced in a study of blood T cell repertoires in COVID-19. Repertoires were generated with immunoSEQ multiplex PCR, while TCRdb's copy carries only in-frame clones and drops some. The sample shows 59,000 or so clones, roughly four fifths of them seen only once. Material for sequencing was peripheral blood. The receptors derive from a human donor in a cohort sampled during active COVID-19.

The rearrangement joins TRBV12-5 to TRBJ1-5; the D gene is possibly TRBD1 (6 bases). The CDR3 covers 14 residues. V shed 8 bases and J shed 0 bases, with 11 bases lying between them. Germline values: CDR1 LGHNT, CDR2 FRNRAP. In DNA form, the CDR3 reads TGTGCTAGTCTCGGACAGTATAGCAATCAGCCCCAGCATTTT. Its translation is CASLGQYSNQPQHF.

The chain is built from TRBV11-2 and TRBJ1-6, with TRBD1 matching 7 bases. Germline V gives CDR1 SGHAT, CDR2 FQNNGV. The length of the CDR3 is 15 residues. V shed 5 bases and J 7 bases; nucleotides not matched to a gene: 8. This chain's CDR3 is CASSAAGTENSPLHF. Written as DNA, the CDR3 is TGTGCCAGCAGCGCCGCCGGGACAGAGAATTCACCCCTCCACTTT. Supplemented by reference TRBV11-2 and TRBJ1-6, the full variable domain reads EAGVAQSPRYKIIEKRQSVAFWCNPISGHATLYWYQQILGQGPKLLIQFQNNGVVDDSQLPKDRFSAERLKGVDSTLKIQPAKLEDSAVYLCASSAAGTENSPLHFGNGTRLTVT.

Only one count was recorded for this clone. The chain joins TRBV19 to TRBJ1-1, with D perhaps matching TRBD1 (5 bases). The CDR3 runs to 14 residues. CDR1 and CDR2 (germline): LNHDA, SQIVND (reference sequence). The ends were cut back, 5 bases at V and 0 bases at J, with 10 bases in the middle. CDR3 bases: TGTGCCAGTAGTCTGGGGCAGATGAACACTGAAGCTTTCTTT. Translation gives CASSLGQMNTEAFF.

The DNA for the CDR3 is TGTGCCAGTAGTATAGGGGGCTACGGGAACACTGAAGCTTTCTTT. This translates into CASSIGGYGNTEAFF. V and J are TRBV19 and TRBJ1-1; perhaps TRBD1 as D (5 bases). Between the trimmed V and J ends, which lost 1 base and 1 base, there was a span of 10 bases. The CDR3 totals 15 residues. The germline CDR1 and CDR2 sequences are LNHDA and SQIVND (reference sequence).

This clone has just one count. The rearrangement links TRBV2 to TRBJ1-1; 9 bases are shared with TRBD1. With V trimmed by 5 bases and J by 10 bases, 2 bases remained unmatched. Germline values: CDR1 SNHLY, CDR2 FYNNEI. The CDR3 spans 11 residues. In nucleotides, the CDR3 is TGTGCCAGCAGTTTGACAGGGGGAGCTTTCTTT. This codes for CASSLTGGAFF. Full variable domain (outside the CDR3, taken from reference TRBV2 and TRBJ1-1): EPEVTQTPSHQVTQMGQEVILRCVPISNHLYFYWYRQILGQKVEFLVSFYNNEISEKSEIFDDQFSVERPDGSNFTLKIRSTKLEDSAMYFCASSLTGGAFFGQGTRLTVV.

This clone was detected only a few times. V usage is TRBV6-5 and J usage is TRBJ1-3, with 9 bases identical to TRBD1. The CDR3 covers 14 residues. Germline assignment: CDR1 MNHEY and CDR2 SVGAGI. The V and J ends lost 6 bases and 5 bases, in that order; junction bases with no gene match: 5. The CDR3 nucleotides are TGTGCCAGCAGCTCGACAGGGGGAAGAAACACCATATATTTT. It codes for CASSSTGGRNTIYF.

The CDR3 region has the DNA TGTGCCTTCGCTAGGGGTGGGTCAAGCTCCTACGAGCAGTACTTC. This translates into CAFARGGSSSYEQYF. The chain carries TRBV30 and TRBJ2-7, with D possibly TRBD1 on 5 matching bases. The CDR3 is 15 amino acids. Germline V gene data show CDR1 as GTSNPN and CDR2 as SVGIG (reference sequence). V lost 7 bases and J lost 0, with 19 bases in between.

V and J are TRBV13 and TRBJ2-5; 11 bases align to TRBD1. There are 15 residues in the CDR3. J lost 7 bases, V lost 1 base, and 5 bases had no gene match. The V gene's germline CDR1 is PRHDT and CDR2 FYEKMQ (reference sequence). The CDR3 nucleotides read TGTGCCAGCAGCTTAGCTGGACAGGGGGCCGTGACCCAGTACTTC. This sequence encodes CASSLAGQGAVTQYF.

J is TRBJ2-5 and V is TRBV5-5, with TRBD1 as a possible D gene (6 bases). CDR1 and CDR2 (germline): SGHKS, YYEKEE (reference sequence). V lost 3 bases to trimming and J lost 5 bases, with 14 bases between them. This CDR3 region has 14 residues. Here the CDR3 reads CASSSQGTGETQYF. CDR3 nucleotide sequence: TGTGCCAGCAGCTCTCAGGGGACGGGCGAGACCCAGTACTTC.

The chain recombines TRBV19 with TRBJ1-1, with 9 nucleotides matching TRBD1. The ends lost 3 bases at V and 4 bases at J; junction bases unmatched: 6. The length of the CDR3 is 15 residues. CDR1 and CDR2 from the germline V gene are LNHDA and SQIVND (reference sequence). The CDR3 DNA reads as TGTGCCAGTAGTATGGGGACAGGGTGGATCACTGAAGCTTTCTTT. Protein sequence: CASSMGTGWITEAFF.

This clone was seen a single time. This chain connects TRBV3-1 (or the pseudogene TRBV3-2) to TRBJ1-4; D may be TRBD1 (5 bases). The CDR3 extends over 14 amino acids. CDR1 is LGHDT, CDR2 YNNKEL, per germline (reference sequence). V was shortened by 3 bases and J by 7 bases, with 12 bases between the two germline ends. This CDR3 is CASSQTVDLEKLFF. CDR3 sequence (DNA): TGTGCCAGCAGCCAGACAGTGGACCTTGAAAAACTGTTTTTT.